Listed below are T cell receptor beta chains from one sample, sequenced in a study of blood T cell repertoires in COVID-19. Only in-frame clones appear in the TCRdb table, and some are missing; sequencing was by immunoSEQ multiplex PCR. The table shows 300,000 to 350,000 clones, with approximately 90% occurring only once. The source material was peripheral blood. The source is a woman under 40 with COVID-19, enrolled during active disease. The CDR3 runs from the conserved cysteine through the conserved F or W. The D gene is left open where the match is weak. Size values are once, few and many counts, or a class for expanded clones, and some rows have none.

NA TRBJ2-1 TRBV28 TRBD1 TGTGCCAGCAGTCTTAGACAGGGCCTCTACAATGAGCAGTTCTTC CASSLRQGLYNEQFF
NA TRBJ1-1 TRBV28 NA TGTGCCAGCAGCTCGACAGGTAAATGGAACACTGAAGCTTTCTTT CASSSTGKWNTEAFF
NA TRBJ1-2 TRBV6-6 TRBD1 TGTGCCAGCAGTTACTCGGTACAGGGGGAGAATGGCTACACCTTC CASSYSVQGENGYTF
NA TRBJ1-1 TRBV6-5 TRBD1 TGTGCCAGCACCTACTGGGGACAGACTAACACTGAAGCTTTCTTT CASTYWGQTNTEAFF
NA TRBJ1-5 TRBV6-6 TRBD1 TGTGCCAGCAGTTCGGGACAGGTAGGCAATCAGCCCCAGCATTTT CASSSGQVGNQPQHF
NA TRBJ2-3 TRBV3-1/TRBV3-2 TRBD2 TGTGCCAGCAGCCAAGAAAGGACTAGCGGAACAGATACGCAGTATTTT CASSQERTSGTDTQYF
NA TRBJ2-1 TRBV5-1 TRBD2 TGCGCCAGCAGCTCCGGACTAGCGGGAGGCAATGAGCAGTTCTTC CASSSGLAGGNEQFF
NA TRBJ2-7 TRBV2 TRBD2 TGTGCCAGCAGTCTCACAAAAGCGGGAGATTACTACGAGCAGTACTTC CASSLTKAGDYYEQYF
once TRBJ2-7 TRBV11-2 TRBD1 TGTGCCAGCAGCCCCTACAGGGGCCCATACGAGCAGTACTTC CASSPYRGPYEQYF
NA TRBJ1-4 TRBV7-9 NA TGTGCCAGCAGCTTAGGGGGAGTTAAGGAAAAACTGTTTTTT CASSLGGVKEKLFF
NA TRBJ2-2 TRBV5-6 TRBD2 TGTGCCAGCAGCTTGGGGAGCGGGGCCTACACCGGGGAGCTGTTTTTT CASSLGSGAYTGELFF
NA TRBJ1-1 TRBV28 NA TGTGCCAGCAGTTTTCGGGACTCAAACACTGAAGCTTTCTTT CASSFRDSNTEAFF
NA TRBJ2-1 TRBV4-3 TRBD2 TGCGCCAGCAGCCAAAAAGCGGGAGAAAACTACAATGAGCAGTTCTTC CASSQKAGENYNEQFF
NA TRBJ2-5 TRBV27 TRBD2 TGTGCCAGCAGTCTAAGCGGGAGAGAGGGAGAGACCCAGTACTTC CASSLSGREGETQYF